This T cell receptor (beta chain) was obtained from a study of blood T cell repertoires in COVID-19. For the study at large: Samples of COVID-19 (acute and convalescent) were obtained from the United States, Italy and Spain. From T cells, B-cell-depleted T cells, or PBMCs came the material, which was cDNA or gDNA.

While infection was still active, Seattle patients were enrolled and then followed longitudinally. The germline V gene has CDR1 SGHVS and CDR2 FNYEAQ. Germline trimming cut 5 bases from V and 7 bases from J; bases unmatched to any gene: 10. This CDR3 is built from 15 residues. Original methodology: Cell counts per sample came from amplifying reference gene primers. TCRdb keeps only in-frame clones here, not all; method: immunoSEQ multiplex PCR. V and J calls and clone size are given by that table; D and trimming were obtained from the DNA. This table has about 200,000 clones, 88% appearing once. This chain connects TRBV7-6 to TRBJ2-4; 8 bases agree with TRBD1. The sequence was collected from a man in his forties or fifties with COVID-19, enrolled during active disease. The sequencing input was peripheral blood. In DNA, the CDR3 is TGTGCCAGCAGCACCAGCCAGGGGGCAGGGAACATTCAGTACTTC. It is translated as CASSTSQGAGNIQYF.